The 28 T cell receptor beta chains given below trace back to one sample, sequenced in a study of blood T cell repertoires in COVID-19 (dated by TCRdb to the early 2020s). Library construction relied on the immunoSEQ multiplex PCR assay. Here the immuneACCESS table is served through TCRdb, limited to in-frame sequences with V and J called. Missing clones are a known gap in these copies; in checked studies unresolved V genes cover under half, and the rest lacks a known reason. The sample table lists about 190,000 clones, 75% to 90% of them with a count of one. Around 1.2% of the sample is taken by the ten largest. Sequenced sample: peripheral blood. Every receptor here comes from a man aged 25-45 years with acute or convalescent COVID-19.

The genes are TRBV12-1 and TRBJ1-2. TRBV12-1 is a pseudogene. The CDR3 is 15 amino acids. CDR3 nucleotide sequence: TGTGCCAGCAGGGGTATCGGGGGTATTAAGGATGGCTACACCTTC. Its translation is CASRGIGGIKDGYTF.

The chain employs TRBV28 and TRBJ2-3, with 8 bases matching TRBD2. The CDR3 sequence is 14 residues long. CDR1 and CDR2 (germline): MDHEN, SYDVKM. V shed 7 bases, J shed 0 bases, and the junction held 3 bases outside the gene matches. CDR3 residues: CASTRGGSTDTQYF. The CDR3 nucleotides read TGTGCCAGCACCCGGGGGGGTAGCACAGATACGCAGTATTTT.

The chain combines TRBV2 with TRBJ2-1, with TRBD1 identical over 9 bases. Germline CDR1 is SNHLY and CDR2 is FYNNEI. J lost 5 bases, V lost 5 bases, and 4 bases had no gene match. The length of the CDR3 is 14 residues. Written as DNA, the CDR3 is TGTGCCAGCAGTCTGGGACAGGGCAACAATGAGCAGTTCTTC. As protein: CASSLGQGNNEQFF.

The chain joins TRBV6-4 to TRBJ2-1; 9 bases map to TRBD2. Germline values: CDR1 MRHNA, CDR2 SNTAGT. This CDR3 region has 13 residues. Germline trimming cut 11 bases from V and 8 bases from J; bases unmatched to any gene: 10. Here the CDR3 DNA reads TGTGCCGACAAGCGGGAGGAGAGCGATGAGCAGTTCTTC. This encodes CADKREESDEQFF.

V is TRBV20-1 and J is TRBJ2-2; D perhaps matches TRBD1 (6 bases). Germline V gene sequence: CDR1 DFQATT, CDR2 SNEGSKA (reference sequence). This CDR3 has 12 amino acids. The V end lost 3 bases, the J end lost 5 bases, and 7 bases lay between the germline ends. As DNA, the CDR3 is TGCAGTGCTAGTCAGGGGACCGGGGAGCTGTTTTTT. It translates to CSASQGTGELFF.

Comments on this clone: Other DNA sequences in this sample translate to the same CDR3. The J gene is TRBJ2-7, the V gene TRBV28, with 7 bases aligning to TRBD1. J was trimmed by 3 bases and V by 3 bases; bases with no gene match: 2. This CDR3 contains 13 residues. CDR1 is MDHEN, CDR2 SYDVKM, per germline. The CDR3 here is CASSLDRFYEQYF. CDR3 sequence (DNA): TGTGCCAGCAGTTTGGACAGGTTCTACGAGCAGTACTTC.

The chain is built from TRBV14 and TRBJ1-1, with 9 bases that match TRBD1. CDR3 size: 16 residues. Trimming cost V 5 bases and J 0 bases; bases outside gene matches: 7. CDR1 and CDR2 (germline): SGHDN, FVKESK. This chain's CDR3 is CASSYRTGVMNTEAFF. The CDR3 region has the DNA TGTGCCAGCAGCTACAGGACAGGGGTTATGAACACTGAAGCTTTCTTT.

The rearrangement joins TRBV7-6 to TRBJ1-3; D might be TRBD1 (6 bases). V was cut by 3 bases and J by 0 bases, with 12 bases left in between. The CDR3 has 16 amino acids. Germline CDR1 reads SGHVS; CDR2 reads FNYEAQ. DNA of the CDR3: TGTGCCAGCAGCTTTAGGGGGGGCAGCTCTGGAAACACCATATATTTT. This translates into CASSFRGGSSGNTIYF.

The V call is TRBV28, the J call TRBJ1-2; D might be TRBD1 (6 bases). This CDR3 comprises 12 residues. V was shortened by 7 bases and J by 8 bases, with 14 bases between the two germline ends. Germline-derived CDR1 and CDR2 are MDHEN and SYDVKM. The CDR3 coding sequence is TGTGCCAGCAAACAGGGACCAAAGGGCTACACCTTC. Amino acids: CASKQGPKGYTF.

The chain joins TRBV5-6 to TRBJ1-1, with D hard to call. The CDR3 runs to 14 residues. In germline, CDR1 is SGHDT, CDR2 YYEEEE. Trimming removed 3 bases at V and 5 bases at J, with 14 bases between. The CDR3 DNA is TGTGCCAGCAGCTCCGTCCAAGGACTGACTGAAGCTTTCTTT. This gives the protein CASSSVQGLTEAFF.

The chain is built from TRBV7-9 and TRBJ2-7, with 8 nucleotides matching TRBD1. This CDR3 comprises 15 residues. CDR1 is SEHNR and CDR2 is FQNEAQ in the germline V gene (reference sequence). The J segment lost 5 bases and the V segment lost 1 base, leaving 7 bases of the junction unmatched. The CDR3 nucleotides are TGTGCCAGCAGCTTAGTCACGGCAGGGGGCCACGAGCAGTACTTC. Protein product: CASSLVTAGGHEQYF.

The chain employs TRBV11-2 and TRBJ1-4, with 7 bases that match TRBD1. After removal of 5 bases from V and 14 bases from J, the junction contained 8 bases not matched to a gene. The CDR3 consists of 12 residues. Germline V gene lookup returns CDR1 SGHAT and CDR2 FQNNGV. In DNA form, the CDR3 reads TGTGCCAGCAGCCGACACGACAGGGCCCTGTTTTTT. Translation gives CASSRHDRALFF.

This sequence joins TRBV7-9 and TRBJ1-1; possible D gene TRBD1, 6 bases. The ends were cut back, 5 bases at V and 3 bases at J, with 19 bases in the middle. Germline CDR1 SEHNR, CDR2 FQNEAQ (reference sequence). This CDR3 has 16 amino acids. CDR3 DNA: TGTGCCAGCAGCGGGAGGGTGGAGGGGGATGACACTGAAGCTTTCTTT. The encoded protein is CASSGRVEGDDTEAFF.

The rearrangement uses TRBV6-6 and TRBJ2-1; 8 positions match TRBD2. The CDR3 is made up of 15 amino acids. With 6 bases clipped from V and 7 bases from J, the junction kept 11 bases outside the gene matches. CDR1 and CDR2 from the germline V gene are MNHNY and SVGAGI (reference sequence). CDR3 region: CASSSGRASNNEQFF. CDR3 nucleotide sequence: TGTGCCAGCAGCTCCGGGAGGGCCTCTAATAATGAGCAGTTCTTC.

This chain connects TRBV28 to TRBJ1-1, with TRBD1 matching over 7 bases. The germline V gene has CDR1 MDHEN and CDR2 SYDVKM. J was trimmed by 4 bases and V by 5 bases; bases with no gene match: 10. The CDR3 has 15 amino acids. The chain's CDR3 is CASSPTPGTVTEAFF. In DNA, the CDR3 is TGTGCCAGCAGTCCCACCCCCGGGACAGTCACTGAAGCTTTCTTT.

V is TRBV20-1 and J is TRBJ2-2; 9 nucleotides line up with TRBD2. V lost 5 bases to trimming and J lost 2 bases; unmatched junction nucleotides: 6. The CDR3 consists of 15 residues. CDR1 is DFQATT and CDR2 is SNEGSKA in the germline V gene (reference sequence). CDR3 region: CSAGGLAGNTGELFF. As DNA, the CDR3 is TGCAGTGCTGGTGGGCTAGCGGGAAACACCGGGGAGCTGTTTTTT.

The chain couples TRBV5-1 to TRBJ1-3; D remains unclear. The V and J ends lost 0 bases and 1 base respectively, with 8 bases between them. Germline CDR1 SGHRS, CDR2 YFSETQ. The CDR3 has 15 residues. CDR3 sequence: CASSLAGLSGNTIYF. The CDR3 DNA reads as TGCGCCAGCAGCTTGGCGGGTCTTTCTGGAAACACCATATATTTT.

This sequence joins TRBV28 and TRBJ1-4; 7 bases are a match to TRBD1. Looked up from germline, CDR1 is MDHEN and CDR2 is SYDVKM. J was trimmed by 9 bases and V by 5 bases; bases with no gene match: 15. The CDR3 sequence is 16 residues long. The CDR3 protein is CASSLGGQSGYQKLFF. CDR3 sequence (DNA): TGTGCCAGCAGTCTAGGGGGACAGAGCGGCTATCAAAAACTGTTTTTT.

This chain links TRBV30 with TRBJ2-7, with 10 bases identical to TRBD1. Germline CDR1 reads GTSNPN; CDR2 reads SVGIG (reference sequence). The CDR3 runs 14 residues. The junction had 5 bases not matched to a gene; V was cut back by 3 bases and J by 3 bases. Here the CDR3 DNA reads TGTGCCTGGAGCCCCTGGACAGGGGGCTACGAGCAGTACTTC. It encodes CAWSPWTGGYEQYF.

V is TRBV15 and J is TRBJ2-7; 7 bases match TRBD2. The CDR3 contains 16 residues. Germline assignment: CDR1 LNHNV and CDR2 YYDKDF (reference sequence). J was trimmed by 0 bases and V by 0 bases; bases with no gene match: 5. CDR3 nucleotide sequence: TGTGCCACCAGCAGAGAGGGGGGGGTAGGCTCCTACGAGCAGTACTTC. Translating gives CATSREGGVGSYEQYF.

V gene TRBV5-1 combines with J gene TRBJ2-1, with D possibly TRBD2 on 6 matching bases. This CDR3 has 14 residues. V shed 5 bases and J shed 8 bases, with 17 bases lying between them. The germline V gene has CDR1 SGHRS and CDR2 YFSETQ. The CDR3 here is CASRFGTLLDEQFF. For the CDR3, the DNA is TGCGCCAGCAGATTCGGGACTCTCCTCGATGAGCAGTTCTTC.

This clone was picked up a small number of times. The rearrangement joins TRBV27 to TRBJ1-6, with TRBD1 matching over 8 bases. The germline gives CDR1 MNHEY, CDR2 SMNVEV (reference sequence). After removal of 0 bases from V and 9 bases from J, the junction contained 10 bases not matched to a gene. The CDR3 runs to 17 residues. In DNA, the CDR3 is TGTGCCAGCAGTTTATCGTCCCAGGGGGCGGATGGTTCACCCCTCCACTTT. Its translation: CASSLSSQGADGSPLHF.

Here the CDR3 DNA reads TGTGCCAGCAGGCGGGGTGGGTCAGTACCTTCACCCCTCCACTTT. Translation gives CASRRGGSVPSPLHF. The gene calls are TRBV27 and TRBJ1-6; D is uncertain. V was shortened by 6 bases and J by 9 bases, with 18 bases between the two germline ends. The V gene's germline CDR1 is MNHEY and CDR2 SMNVEV (reference sequence). The CDR3 consists of 15 residues.

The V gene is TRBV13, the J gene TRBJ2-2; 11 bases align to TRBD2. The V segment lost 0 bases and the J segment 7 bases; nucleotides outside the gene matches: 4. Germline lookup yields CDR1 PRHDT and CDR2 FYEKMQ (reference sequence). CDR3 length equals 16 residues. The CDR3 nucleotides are TGTGCCAGCAGCTTAGGACTAGCGGGAGAGCACGGGGAGCTGTTTTTT. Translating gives CASSLGLAGEHGELFF.

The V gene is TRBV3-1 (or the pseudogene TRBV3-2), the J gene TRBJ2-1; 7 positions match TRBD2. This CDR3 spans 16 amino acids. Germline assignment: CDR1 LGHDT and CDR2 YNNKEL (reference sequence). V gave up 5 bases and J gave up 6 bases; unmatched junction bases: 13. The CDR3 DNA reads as TGTGCCAGCAGCAAGAACGGGGGGAACCGTCGCAATGAGCAGTTCTTC. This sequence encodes CASSKNGGNRRNEQFF.

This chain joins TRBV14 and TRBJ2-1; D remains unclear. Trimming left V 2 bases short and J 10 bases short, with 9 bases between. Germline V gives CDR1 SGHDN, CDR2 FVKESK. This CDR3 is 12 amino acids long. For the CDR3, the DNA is TGTGCCAGCAGCCAACCCCCCACAGAGCAGTTCTTC. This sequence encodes CASSQPPTEQFF.

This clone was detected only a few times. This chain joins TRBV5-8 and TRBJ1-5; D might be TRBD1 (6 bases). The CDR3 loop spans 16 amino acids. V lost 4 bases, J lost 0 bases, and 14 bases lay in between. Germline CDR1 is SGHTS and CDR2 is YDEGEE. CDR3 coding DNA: TGTGCCAGCAGCCCTGGACAGCTCTATAGCAATCAGCCCCAGCATTTT. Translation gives CASSPGQLYSNQPQHF.

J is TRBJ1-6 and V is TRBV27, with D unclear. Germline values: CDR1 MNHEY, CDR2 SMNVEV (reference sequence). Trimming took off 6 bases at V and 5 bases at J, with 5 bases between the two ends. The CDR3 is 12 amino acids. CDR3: CASSQNNSPLHF. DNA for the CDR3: TGTGCCAGCAGCCAAAATAATTCACCCCTCCACTTT.